This TCR beta chain originates from a study of T cell responses to AZD1222 COVID-19 vaccine. Overall study findings and caveats: Donors in the cohort were predominantly white British and more often female, and clonal diversity was possibly underestimated. At 160-218 and 743-854, vaccine-associated CD4 TCRs were dominant, and they spanned spike. Receipt of two AZD1222 doses was followed by a rise in Spike-specific TCR breadth and depth.

Germline V lookup: CDR1 LNHDA, CDR2 SQIVND (reference sequence). The CDR3 length is 14 residues. Trimming removed 9 bases from V and 0 bases from J; junction bases left unmatched: 3. With regard to this clone: The antigen is not known.

Repertoires were generated with immunoSEQ multiplex PCR, while TCRdb's copy carries only in-frame clones and drops some. This sample has about 190,000 clones; over 70% occur once, and the top ten carry 2.5% to 3%. This material consisted of peripheral blood, taken on day 0 of MenACWY control vaccination. The chain recombines TRBV19 with TRBJ1-4; TRBD1 matches 8 bases. The TCR sequence derives from an adult in good health. The CDR3 DNA follows: TGTGCCAGCCAGACAGGGGCAACTAATGAAAAACTGTTTTTT. Residues: CASQTGATNEKLFF. The variable domain in full, with the rest retrieved from reference TRBV19 and TRBJ1-4, is DGGITQSPKYLFRKEGQNVTLSCEQNLNHDAMYWYRQDPGQGLRLIYYSQIVNDFQKGDIAEGYSVSREKKESFPLTVTSAQKNPTAFYLCASQTGATNEKLFFGSGTQLSVL.